This is a list of T cell receptor beta chains from one sample in a study of human T cells and chemical hapten exposure. TCRdb itself ran the RACE reads through MiXCR, one entry per CDR3 protein. There are 280,000 or so distinct CDR3 sequences in the sample; about 7.7% occur only once, and about 1.1% lies in the top ten. The source material was whole blood, sampled in connection with sensitization to the hapten diphenylcyclopropenone (DPC). These receptor sequences come from a man younger than 35 with alopecia areata. Some clones in this sample may be carry-over from other donors' samples. Each CDR3 is given with its conserved first and last residue. The D gene is left open where the match is weak. Only part of the rows carry a size: once, few, many, or a class if the clone is expanded.

d_call: TRBD1; clone_size: few; v_call: TRBV29-1; j_call: TRBJ2-1; cdr3_nt: TGCAGCGTAGGACAGGGTGGGTACAATGAGCAGTTCTTC; cdr3_aa: CSVGQGGYNEQFF
d_call: -; clone_size: -; v_call: TRBV6-1; j_call: TRBJ2-2; cdr3_nt: TGTGCCAGCACCTTAAGAGAGTACGCCGGGGAGCTGTTTTTT; cdr3_aa: CASTLREYAGELFF
d_call: -; clone_size: few; v_call: TRBV27; j_call: TRBJ1-2; cdr3_nt: TGTGCCAGCAGTGCCGACAGGCAAAACTATGGCTACACCTTC; cdr3_aa: CASSADRQNYGYTF
d_call: -; clone_size: few; v_call: TRBV7-3; j_call: TRBJ2-5; cdr3_nt: TGTGCCAGCAGCCTCGGTAATCGTGGCGAGACCCAGTACTTC; cdr3_aa: CASSLGNRGETQYF
d_call: -; clone_size: few; v_call: TRBV20-1; j_call: TRBJ1-1; cdr3_nt: TGCAGTGCTAGATATGCAGGTAGCACTGAAGCTTTCTTT; cdr3_aa: CSARYAGSTEAFF
d_call: -; clone_size: -; v_call: TRBV10-3; j_call: TRBJ1-4; cdr3_nt: TGTGCCACACGCCCGGGAGACGAAAAACTGTTTTTT; cdr3_aa: CATRPGDEKLFF
d_call: TRBD2; clone_size: -; v_call: TRBV3-1; j_call: TRBJ2-7; cdr3_nt: TGTGCCAGCAGCGAGATTAGCGGGGGCGTCCCCTACGAGCAGTACTTC; cdr3_aa: CASSEISGGVPYEQYF
d_call: -; clone_size: few; v_call: TRBV9; j_call: TRBJ2-1; cdr3_nt: TGTGCCAGCAGCGTCTACGGCAATGAGCAGTTCTTC; cdr3_aa: CASSVYGNEQFF
d_call: TRBD1; clone_size: -; v_call: TRBV4-1; j_call: TRBJ1-5; cdr3_nt: TGCGCCAGCAGCCAAGAGGGTTTTTCGAGGACAGGGGGCGAGGACAATCAGCCCCAGCATTTT; cdr3_aa: CASSQEGFSRTGGEDNQPQHF
d_call: -; clone_size: few; v_call: TRBV10-3; j_call: TRBJ1-5; cdr3_nt: TGTGCCATCAGCCAGGGGACCGCCGCTCAGCCCCAGCATTTT; cdr3_aa: CAISQGTAAQPQHF
d_call: -; clone_size: few; v_call: TRBV7-2; j_call: TRBJ2-1; cdr3_nt: TGTGCCAGCAGCTTAGTTGGGACGGTTTACAATGAGCAGTTCTTC; cdr3_aa: CASSLVGTVYNEQFF
d_call: -; clone_size: -; v_call: TRBV6-5; j_call: TRBJ1-3; cdr3_nt: TGTGCCAGCAGTTACAGTTGGGGGTCTGGAAACACCATATATTTT; cdr3_aa: CASSYSWGSGNTIYF
d_call: -; clone_size: few; v_call: TRBV29-1; j_call: TRBJ1-2; cdr3_nt: TGCAGCGTTGATGTACCTAGGCAGGTGCACTATGGCTACACCTTC; cdr3_aa: CSVDVPRQVHYGYTF
d_call: -; clone_size: -; v_call: TRBV4-1; j_call: TRBJ1-1; cdr3_nt: TGCGCCAGCAGCCATCTCCCGACAGACTTTAACACTGAAGCTTTCTTT; cdr3_aa: CASSHLPTDFNTEAFF
d_call: -; clone_size: few; v_call: TRBV4-3; j_call: TRBJ1-2; cdr3_nt: TGCGCCAGCAGCCAAGATCATCACAAGCACTATGGCTACACCTTC; cdr3_aa: CASSQDHHKHYGYTF
d_call: TRBD1; clone_size: -; v_call: TRBV12-3/TRBV12-4; j_call: TRBJ1-4; cdr3_nt: TGTGCCAGCAGTCCCTCCGGGACAGGGGATGAAAAACTGTTTTTT; cdr3_aa: CASSPSGTGDEKLFF
d_call: -; clone_size: few; v_call: TRBV10-3; j_call: TRBJ1-1; cdr3_nt: TGTGCCATCAGTGTAATTGGGACTGAAGCTTTCTTT; cdr3_aa: CAISVIGTEAFF
d_call: -; clone_size: -; v_call: TRBV4-2; j_call: TRBJ2-4; cdr3_nt: TGTGCCAGCAGCCAAGACCGGGGGAAAAACATTCAGTACTTC; cdr3_aa: CASSQDRGKNIQYF
d_call: TRBD1; clone_size: few; v_call: TRBV12-3/TRBV12-4; j_call: TRBJ1-1; cdr3_nt: TGTGCCAGCAGTTTACGCCGCCCGGGACAGGGGCCTGAAGCTTTCTTT; cdr3_aa: CASSLRRPGQGPEAFF
d_call: -; clone_size: once; v_call: TRBV5-1; j_call: TRBJ1-6; cdr3_nt: TGCGCCAGCAGCTCTTCTGAGACTACCGCCCTTAGTTCACCCCTCCACTTT; cdr3_aa: CASSSSETTALSSPLHF
d_call: -; clone_size: few; v_call: TRBV7-8; j_call: TRBJ1-1; cdr3_nt: TGTGCCAGCAGCTTAGAAGGGTCCACGCACACTGAAGCTTTCTTT; cdr3_aa: CASSLEGSTHTEAFF
d_call: -; clone_size: many; v_call: TRBV29-1; j_call: TRBJ1-2; cdr3_nt: TGCAGCGTTGTTGGCGGGACTGGCTACACCTTC; cdr3_aa: CSVVGGTGYTF
d_call: -; clone_size: many; v_call: TRBV20-1; j_call: TRBJ2-4; cdr3_nt: TGCAGTGCTAGATGGCAGGGGGCCAAAAACATTCAGTACTTC; cdr3_aa: CSARWQGAKNIQYF
d_call: TRBD2; clone_size: few; v_call: TRBV29-1; j_call: TRBJ2-5; cdr3_nt: TGCAGCGTCCGACTAGCGGGGGGTCAAGAGACCCAGTACTTC; cdr3_aa: CSVRLAGGQETQYF
d_call: TRBD1; clone_size: -; v_call: TRBV28; j_call: TRBJ2-7; cdr3_nt: TGTGCCAGTAAGTACGGGACAGAAGAACCCTCCTACGAGCAGTACTTC; cdr3_aa: CASKYGTEEPSYEQYF
d_call: TRBD1; clone_size: -; v_call: TRBV5-1; j_call: TRBJ2-3; cdr3_nt: TGCGCCCGCAGCACCACCGGACAGGGGGCGGATACGCAGTATTTT; cdr3_aa: CARSTTGQGADTQYF
d_call: -; clone_size: -; v_call: TRBV28; j_call: TRBJ2-7; cdr3_nt: TGTGCCAGCAATACAGGAAACTCCTACGAGCAGTACTTC; cdr3_aa: CASNTGNSYEQYF
d_call: -; clone_size: few; v_call: TRBV5-1; j_call: TRBJ2-5; cdr3_nt: TGCGCCAGCAGCTTGGAAAACCAAGAGACCCAGTACTTC; cdr3_aa: CASSLENQETQYF
d_call: -; clone_size: -; v_call: TRBV4-1; j_call: TRBJ2-4; cdr3_nt: TGCGCCAGCAGCCAACCCCTAAGGGAACTAGCCAAAAACATTCAGTACTTC; cdr3_aa: CASSQPLRELAKNIQYF
d_call: -; clone_size: few; v_call: TRBV6-2/TRBV6-3; j_call: TRBJ1-5; cdr3_nt: TGTGCCAGCACCTTTACAGGGAGAAGTCAGCCCCAGCATTTT; cdr3_aa: CASTFTGRSQPQHF
d_call: TRBD2; clone_size: -; v_call: TRBV20-1; j_call: TRBJ2-3; cdr3_nt: TGCAGTGCCCACAGCGGGAGAAGCCTCACAGATACGCAGTATTTT; cdr3_aa: CSAHSGRSLTDTQYF
d_call: -; clone_size: -; v_call: TRBV7-9; j_call: TRBJ1-6; cdr3_nt: TGTGCCAGCAGCCCGGGATCGGGGCCCCTCCACTTT; cdr3_aa: CASSPGSGPLHF
d_call: -; clone_size: many; v_call: TRBV9; j_call: TRBJ2-3; cdr3_nt: TGTGCCAGCAGCGTAGACCCACAGGTTCGGGGAGATACGCAGTATTTT; cdr3_aa: CASSVDPQVRGDTQYF
d_call: TRBD2; clone_size: few; v_call: TRBV20-1; j_call: TRBJ2-5; cdr3_nt: TGCAGTGCTAGAGCAACTAGCGGGGGGGCCACGTATGAGACCCAGTACTTC; cdr3_aa: CSARATSGGATYETQYF
d_call: -; clone_size: many; v_call: TRBV7-9; j_call: TRBJ1-2; cdr3_nt: TGTGCCAGCAGCTTCGGACGGCTTCTCACCTTC; cdr3_aa: CASSFGRLLTF
d_call: -; clone_size: many; v_call: TRBV7-9; j_call: TRBJ2-6; cdr3_nt: TGTGCCATTATGTACTCTGGGGCCAACGTCCTGACTTTC; cdr3_aa: CAIMYSGANVLTF
d_call: TRBD1; clone_size: -; v_call: TRBV10-3; j_call: TRBJ2-2; cdr3_nt: TGTGCCACGGCCCACAGGGGGGACACCGGGGAGCTGTTTTTT; cdr3_aa: CATAHRGDTGELFF
d_call: -; clone_size: many; v_call: TRBV4-3; j_call: TRBJ1-3; cdr3_nt: TGCGCCAGCAGCCAAGACGGATCGTCTGGAAACACCATATATTTT; cdr3_aa: CASSQDGSSGNTIYF
d_call: -; clone_size: few; v_call: TRBV5-1; j_call: TRBJ1-6; cdr3_nt: TGCGCCAGCAGCCCCGGAACAGGTGGCTCACCCCTCCACTTT; cdr3_aa: CASSPGTGGSPLHF
d_call: -; clone_size: -; v_call: TRBV10-3; j_call: TRBJ2-3; cdr3_nt: TGTGCCATCACGGGTTCCTTCAACACAGATACGCAGTATTTT; cdr3_aa: CAITGSFNTDTQYF
d_call: -; clone_size: many; v_call: TRBV6-5; j_call: TRBJ1-5; cdr3_nt: TGTGCCAGCAGTGGGGGATGGGGATCCTCTAGCAATCAGCCCCAGCATTTT; cdr3_aa: CASSGGWGSSSNQPQHF
d_call: -; clone_size: few; v_call: TRBV6-4; j_call: TRBJ2-2; cdr3_nt: TGTGCCAGCAGTGACTCTATCATCAGGGAAACCGGGGAGCTGTTTTTT; cdr3_aa: CASSDSIIRETGELFF
d_call: -; clone_size: -; v_call: TRBV5-6; j_call: TRBJ2-2; cdr3_nt: TGTGCCAGCGGATCTAACCCTGGATCGAACACCGGGGAGCTGTTTTTT; cdr3_aa: CASGSNPGSNTGELFF
d_call: TRBD2; clone_size: many; v_call: TRBV24-1; j_call: TRBJ2-3; cdr3_nt: TGTGCCACCAGTGATCCGAGCGGGGCGGACGCAGATACGCAGTATTTT; cdr3_aa: CATSDPSGADADTQYF
d_call: -; clone_size: few; v_call: TRBV2; j_call: TRBJ2-3; cdr3_nt: TGTGCCAGCAGCGAGCCCGACGGGGATTCAGATACGCAGTATTTT; cdr3_aa: CASSEPDGDSDTQYF